Each of the 17 T cell receptor beta chains below was sequenced from the same sample in a study of human T cells and chemical hapten exposure. Sample time point: pre-sensitization, week 0. Treatment noted: therapeutic diphenylcyclopropenone sensitization with weekly scalp DPC. Unfractionated whole blood yielded the extracted total RNA. TCRdb used MiXCR to reprocess the RACE reads, holding one entry per CDR3 protein. The profile shows 56,000 or so distinct CDR3 sequences, 9.6% of them singletons. The source material was whole blood, sampled in connection with sensitization to the hapten diphenylcyclopropenone (DPC). The receptors come from a woman between 25 and 40 years old with alopecia areata. Some clones in this sample may be carry-over from other donors' samples.

The table lists this clonotype with many counts. The V call is TRBV29-1, the J call TRBJ1-2, with D unresolved. Trimming shortened V by 8 bases and J by 8 bases, and 15 bases separated the two germline ends. The CDR3 runs 11 residues. Looked up from germline, CDR1 is SQVTM and CDR2 is ANQGSEA. In DNA, the CDR3 is TGCAGCATATTATCGGGGTCCGGCTACACCTTC. It yields the protein CSILSGSGYTF. Full variable domain (rest looked up from reference TRBV29-1 and TRBJ1-2): SAVISQKPSRDICQRGTSLTIQCQVDSQVTMMFWYRQQPGQSLTLIATANQGSEATYESGFVIDKFPISRPNLTFSTLTVSNMSPEDSSIYLCSILSGSGYTFGSGTRLTVV.

This rearrangement joins TRBV5-1 to TRBJ2-5, with 10 bases identical to TRBD2. This CDR3 has 15 amino acids. Trimming removed 1 base from V and 5 bases from J; junction bases left unmatched: 5. Per the germline V gene, CDR1 is SGHRS and CDR2 is YFSETQ. The CDR3 here is CASSLTSGASETQYF. In nucleotides, the CDR3 is TGCGCCAGCAGCTTGACTAGCGGGGCGTCGGAGACCCAGTACTTC.

V gene TRBV20-1 combines with J gene TRBJ2-1, with 11 bases that match TRBD2. This CDR3 comprises 14 residues. Germline V gene data show CDR1 as DFQATT and CDR2 as SNEGSKA (reference sequence). The V segment lost 3 bases and the J segment 6 bases; nucleotides outside the gene matches: 4. The CDR3 DNA is TGCAGTGCTAGGGGTAGCGGGGGGGGCAATGAGCAGTTCTTC. Amino acids: CSARGSGGGNEQFF.

This clonotype has at least ten counts. V and J are TRBV10-3 and TRBJ2-7; 7 nucleotides match TRBD1. Looked up from germline, CDR1 is ENHRY and CDR2 is SYGVKD. This CDR3 region has 13 residues. The V gene end was trimmed by 3 bases and the J gene end by 7 bases; junction bases not matched to a gene: 6. Here the CDR3 reads CAISDGTVQEQYF. The DNA of the CDR3 is TGTGCCATCAGTGACGGGACAGTGCAAGAGCAGTACTTC.

This clonotype was observed at least ten times. The chain employs TRBV21-1 and TRBJ2-2; TRBD1 reflects the table's D call only, with no check against the DNA. TRBV21-1 is assigned pseudogene status. The CDR3 contains 17 residues. The CDR3 reads CASSKRGGSSNTGELFF. The CDR3 coding sequence is TGTGCCAGCAGCAAACGGGGCGGCAGCTCCAACACCGGGGAGCTGTTTTTT.

Points on this clonotype: This sequence may be a read error, since a much larger clone differs from it by one base. The chain recombines TRBV28 with TRBJ1-3; 7 nucleotides align to TRBD1. This CDR3 comprises 16 residues. In germline, CDR1 is MDHEN, CDR2 SYDVKM. V dropped 4 bases and J dropped 0; count of bases not matched to a gene: 6. The CDR3 DNA follows: TGTGCCAGCAGTTCATGGGACAGTCGCTCTGGAAACACCATATATTTT. The encoded protein is CASSSWDSRSGNTIYF.

This clonotype has more than one count but fewer than ten. The chain carries TRBV10-3 and TRBJ2-1, with 11 nucleotides matching TRBD1. V dropped 8 bases and J dropped 10; count of bases not matched to a gene: 10. Germline CDR1 and CDR2: ENHRY and SYGVKD. This CDR3 has 14 residues. The CDR3 region is CAIRPGQGGWEQFF. The CDR3 coding sequence is TGTGCCATCCGACCGGGACAGGGGGGTTGGGAGCAGTTCTTC.

This clonotype was counted a few times. The chain uses TRBV14 and TRBJ1-6, with 7 bases lining up with TRBD1. V lost 3 bases and J lost 10; bases outside the gene matches: 9. CDR3 size: 15 residues. CDR1 is SGHDN and CDR2 is FVKESK in the germline V gene. The CDR3 region is CASSQLDRRRSPLHF. The CDR3 bases are TGTGCCAGCAGCCAGTTGGACAGGCGGAGATCACCCCTCCACTTT.

This chain uses TRBV28 with TRBJ2-3, with D perhaps TRBD1 (6 bases). CDR3 length: 15 residues. CDR1 and CDR2 (germline): MDHEN, SYDVKM. Trimming took 3 bases from V and 5 from J, leaving 15 bases between them. The CDR3 nucleotides read TGTGCCAGCAGTTTCATAGGGGGAGATGGAGATACGCAGTATTTT. As protein: CASSFIGGDGDTQYF.

This clonotype was seen ten or more times. The V gene is TRBV6-1, the J gene TRBJ1-2, with D perhaps TRBD1 (6 bases). Between the trimmed V and J ends, which lost 5 bases and 6 bases, there was a span of 13 bases. Germline-derived CDR1 and CDR2 are MNHNS and SASEGT. The CDR3 length is 13 residues. DNA for the CDR3: TGTGCCAGCAGTTCAAGGACAGCCGATGGCTACACCTTC. It yields the protein CASSSRTADGYTF.

This clonotype came up many times. The rearrangement uses TRBV29-1 and TRBJ2-7; TRBD1 aligns across 7 bases. Germline lookup yields CDR1 SQVTM and CDR2 ANQGSEA. The CDR3 has 13 residues. Germline trimming cut 4 bases from V and 1 base from J; bases unmatched to any gene: 4. The CDR3 region is CSVAETGSYEQYF. DNA of the CDR3: TGCAGCGTTGCGGAGACAGGGTCCTACGAGCAGTACTTC.

This clonotype appeared many times. V usage is TRBV5-1 and J usage is TRBJ1-1, with 10 bases identical to TRBD1. V shed 3 bases and J 6 bases; nucleotides not matched to a gene: 8. Germline V gene sequence: CDR1 SGHRS, CDR2 YFSETQ. This CDR3 comprises 15 residues. The CDR3 DNA follows: TGCGCCAGCAGCTCTGGGGGGGACAGGGGCCCTGAAGCTTTCTTT. Its protein is CASSSGGDRGPEAFF.

The V and J genes are TRBV14 and TRBJ2-3, with TRBD1 matching 7 bases. J gave up 1 base and V 2 bases, and 15 bases lay outside the gene matches. This CDR3 spans 19 amino acids. The germline CDR1 and CDR2 sequences are SGHDN and FVKESK. The DNA for the CDR3 is TGTGCCAGCAGCCAAAGTTACGGTTTCGAGGGGGCCGGCACAGATACGCAGTATTTT. This encodes CASSQSYGFEGAGTDTQYF.

This clonotype was seen ten or more times. The genes are TRBV12-3 or TRBV12-4 and TRBJ1-2, with D uncertain. Trimming pared 4 bases from V and 1 base from J, leaving 10 bases between. This CDR3 has 14 amino acids. The CDR3 region is CASSSVSLNYGYTF. Written as DNA, the CDR3 is TGTGCCAGCAGTTCAGTGTCCCTTAACTATGGCTACACCTTC.

This clonotype occurred many times. The rearrangement links TRBV5-1 to TRBJ1-1, with 8 bases lining up with TRBD1. In germline, CDR1 is SGHRS, CDR2 YFSETQ. The CDR3 is 14 residues long. V gave up 6 bases and J gave up 1 base; unmatched junction bases: 5. The CDR3 here is CASTKTGENTEAFF. In DNA, the CDR3 is TGCGCCAGCACCAAGACAGGGGAGAACACTGAAGCTTTCTTT.

This clonotype has at least ten counts. This chain links TRBV12-5 with TRBJ2-5; 10 positions agree with TRBD1. The CDR3 loop spans 14 amino acids. The V segment lost 5 bases and the J segment 3 bases; nucleotides outside the gene matches: 3. Germline CDR1 and CDR2: LGHNT and FRNRAP. Here the CDR3 DNA reads TGTGCTAGTGGTGAGGGGACAGGGGAAGAGACCCAGTACTTC. Its translation is CASGEGTGEETQYF.

This rearrangement joins TRBV6-1 to TRBJ2-3; TRBD2 might be the D (6 bases). V was clipped by 7 bases and J by 4 bases, with 12 bases between them. The CDR3 covers 13 residues. Germline CDR1 reads MNHNS; CDR2 reads SASEGT. The CDR3 region has the DNA TGTGCCAGCACTAGCGAGGGCCCAGATACGCAGTATTTT. Translating it yields CASTSEGPDTQYF.